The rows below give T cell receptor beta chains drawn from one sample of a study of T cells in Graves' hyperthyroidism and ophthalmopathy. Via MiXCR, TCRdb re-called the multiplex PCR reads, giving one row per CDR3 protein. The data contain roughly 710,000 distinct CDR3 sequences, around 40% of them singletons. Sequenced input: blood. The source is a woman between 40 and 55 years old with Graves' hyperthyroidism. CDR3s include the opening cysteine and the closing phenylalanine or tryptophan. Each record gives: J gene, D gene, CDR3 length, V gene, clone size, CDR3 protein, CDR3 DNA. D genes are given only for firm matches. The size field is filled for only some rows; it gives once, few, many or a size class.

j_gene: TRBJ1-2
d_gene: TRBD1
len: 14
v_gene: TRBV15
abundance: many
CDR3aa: CATSRETGPAGYTF
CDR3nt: TGTGCCACCAGCAGAGAGACAGGGCCGGCTGGCTACACCTTC

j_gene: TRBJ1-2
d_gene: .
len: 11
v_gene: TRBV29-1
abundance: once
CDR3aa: CSVEERPGYTF
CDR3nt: TGCAGCGTAGAAGAGAGGCCCGGCTACACCTTC

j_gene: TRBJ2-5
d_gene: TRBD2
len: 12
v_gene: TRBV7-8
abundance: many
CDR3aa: CASSLIAGLEYF
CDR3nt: TGTGCCAGCAGCTTAATAGCGGGGTTGGAGTACTTC

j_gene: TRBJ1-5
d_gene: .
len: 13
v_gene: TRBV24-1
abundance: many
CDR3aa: CATSAGGGQPQHF
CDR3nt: TGTGCCACCAGTGCGGGTGGAGGTCAGCCCCAGCATTTT

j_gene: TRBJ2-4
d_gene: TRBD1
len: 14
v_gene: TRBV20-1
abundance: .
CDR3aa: CSARDLDRENIQYF
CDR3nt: TGCAGTGCTAGAGATCTTGACAGGGAAAACATTCAGTACTTC

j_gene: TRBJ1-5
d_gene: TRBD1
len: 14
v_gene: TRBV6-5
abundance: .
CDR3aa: CASSGGQSNQPQHF
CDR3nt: TGTGCCAGCAGTGGGGGACAGTCAAATCAGCCCCAGCATTTT

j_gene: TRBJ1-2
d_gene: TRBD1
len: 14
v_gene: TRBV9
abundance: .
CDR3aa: CASSGQGLQSGCTF
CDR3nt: TGTGCCAGCAGCGGACAGGGATTGCAGAGTGGCTGCACCTTC

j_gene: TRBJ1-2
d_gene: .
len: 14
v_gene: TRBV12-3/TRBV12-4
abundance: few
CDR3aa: CASSWTTEIYGYTF
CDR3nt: TGTGCCAGCAGTTGGACGACCGAGATCTATGGCTACACCTTC

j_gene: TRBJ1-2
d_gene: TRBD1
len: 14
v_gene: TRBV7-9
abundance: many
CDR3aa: CASSFRGPSDGYTF
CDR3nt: TGTGCCAGCAGCTTCAGGGGGCCGAGCGATGGCTACACCTTC

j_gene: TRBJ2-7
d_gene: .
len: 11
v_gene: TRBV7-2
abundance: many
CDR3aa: CASSAYYEQYF
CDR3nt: TGTGCCAGCAGCGCTTACTACGAGCAGTACTTC

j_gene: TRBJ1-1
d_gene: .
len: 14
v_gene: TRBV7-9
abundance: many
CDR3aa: CASSLAQGTTEAFF
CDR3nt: TGTGCCAGCAGCTTAGCCCAGGGAACCACTGAAGCTTTCTTT

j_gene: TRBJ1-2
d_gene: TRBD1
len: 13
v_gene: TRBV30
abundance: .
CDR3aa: CAWTGTGGLGYTF
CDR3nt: TGTGCCTGGACCGGGACAGGGGGGCTTGGCTACACCTTC

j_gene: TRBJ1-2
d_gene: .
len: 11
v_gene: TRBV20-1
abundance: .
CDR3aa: CSASPFYGYTF
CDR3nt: TGCAGTGCTAGCCCATTCTACGGCTACACCTTC

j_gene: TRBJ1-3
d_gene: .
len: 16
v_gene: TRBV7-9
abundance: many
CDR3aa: CASSENRVSSGNTIYF
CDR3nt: TGTGCCAGCAGCGAGAACAGGGTTTCTTCTGGAAACACCATATATTTT

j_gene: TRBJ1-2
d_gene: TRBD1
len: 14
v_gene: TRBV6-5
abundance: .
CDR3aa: CASFPTGAGYGYTF
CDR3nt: TGTGCCAGTTTCCCGACAGGGGCGGGGTATGGCTACACCTTC

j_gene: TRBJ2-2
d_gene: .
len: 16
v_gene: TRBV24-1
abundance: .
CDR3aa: CATSDPLLPGTGELFF
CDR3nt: TGTGCCACCAGTGATCCCCTCCTGCCGGGGACCGGGGAGCTGTTTTTT

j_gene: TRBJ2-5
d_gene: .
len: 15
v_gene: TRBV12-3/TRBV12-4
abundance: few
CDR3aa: CASSFGPRGEETQYF
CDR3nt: TGTGCCAGCAGTTTCGGCCCCCGTGGGGAAGAGACCCAGTACTTC

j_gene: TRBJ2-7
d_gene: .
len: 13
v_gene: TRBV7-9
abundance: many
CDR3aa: CASSLAEFYEQYF
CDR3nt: TGTGCCAGCAGCTTGGCTGAATTCTACGAGCAGTACTTC

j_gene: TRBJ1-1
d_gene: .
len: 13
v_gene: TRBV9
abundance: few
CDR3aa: CASSVDSNTEAFF
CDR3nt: TGTGCCAGCAGCGTAGATTCGAACACTGAAGCTTTCTTT

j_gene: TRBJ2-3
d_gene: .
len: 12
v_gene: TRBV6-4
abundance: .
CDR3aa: CASSDVRVKQYF
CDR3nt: TGTGCCAGCAGTGACGTGCGGGTGAAGCAGTATTTT

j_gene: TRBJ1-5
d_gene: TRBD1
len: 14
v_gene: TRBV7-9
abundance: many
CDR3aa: CASSLTGADQPQHF
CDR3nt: TGTGCCAGCAGCTTGACAGGGGCAGATCAGCCCCAGCATTTT

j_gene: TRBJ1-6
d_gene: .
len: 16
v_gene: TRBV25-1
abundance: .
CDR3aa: CARDTGSRSYNSPLHF
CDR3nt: TGTGCTAGAGATACGGGTAGTCGCTCCTATAATTCACCCCTCCACTTT

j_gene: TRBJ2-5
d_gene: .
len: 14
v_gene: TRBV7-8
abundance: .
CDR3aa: CASSLMGDQEAQYF
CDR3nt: TGTGCCAGCAGCTTGATGGGGGATCAAGAGGCCCAGTACTTC

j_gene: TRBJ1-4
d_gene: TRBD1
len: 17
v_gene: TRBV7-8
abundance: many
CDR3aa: CASSRDRALSLDEKLFF
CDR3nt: TGTGCCAGCAGTAGGGACAGGGCTCTTAGTTTGGATGAAAAACTGTTTTTT

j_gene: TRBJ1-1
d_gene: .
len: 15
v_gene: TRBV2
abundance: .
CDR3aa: CASTQQVGGTVEAFF
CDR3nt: TGTGCCAGCACTCAACAGGTTGGGGGGACGGTTGAAGCTTTCTTT

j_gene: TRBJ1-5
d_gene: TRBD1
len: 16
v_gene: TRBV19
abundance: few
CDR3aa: CASSAVGQGGNQPQHF
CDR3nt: TGTGCCAGTAGTGCCGTGGGACAGGGCGGCAATCAGCCCCAGCATTTT

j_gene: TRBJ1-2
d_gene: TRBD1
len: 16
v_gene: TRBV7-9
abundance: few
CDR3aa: CASSLTGQGLNYGYTF
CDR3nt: TGTGCCAGCAGCTTGACGGGACAGGGATTAAACTATGGCTACACCTTC

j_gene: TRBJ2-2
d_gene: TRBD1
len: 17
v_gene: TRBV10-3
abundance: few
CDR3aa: CAISESGQGRRTGELFF
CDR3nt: TGTGCCATCAGTGAGTCTGGACAGGGCAGACGAACCGGGGAGCTGTTTTTT